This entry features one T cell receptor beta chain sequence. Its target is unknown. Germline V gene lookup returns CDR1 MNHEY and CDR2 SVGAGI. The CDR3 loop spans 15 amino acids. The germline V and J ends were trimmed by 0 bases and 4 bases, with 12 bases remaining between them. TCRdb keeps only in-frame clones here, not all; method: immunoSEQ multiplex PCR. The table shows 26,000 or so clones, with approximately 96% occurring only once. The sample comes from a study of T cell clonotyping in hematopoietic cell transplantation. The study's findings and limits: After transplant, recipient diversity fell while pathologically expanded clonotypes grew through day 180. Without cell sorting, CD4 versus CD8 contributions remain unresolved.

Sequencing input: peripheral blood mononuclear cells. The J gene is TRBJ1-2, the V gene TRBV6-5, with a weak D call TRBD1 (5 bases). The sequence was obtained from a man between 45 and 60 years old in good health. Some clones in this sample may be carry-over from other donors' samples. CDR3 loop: CASSYSGRATYGYTF. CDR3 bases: TGTGCCAGCAGTTACTCGGGCAGGGCCACCTATGGCTACACCTTC.